The entry below describes one T cell receptor beta chain. Other nucleotide sequences in the sample specify the same CDR3. Original processing methods: Amplification from reference gene primers served as the basis for estimated nucleated cell counts. Produced via immunoSEQ multiplex PCR; TCRdb's table is partial and in-frame only. The D gene and trimming were derived from the DNA, and the V and J assignments and clone size from that table. In the table there are fewer than 250,000 clones, 88% of which are singletons. This sample was taken from a study of blood T cell repertoires in COVID-19. As for the study in general: Spain, Italy and the United States supplied samples that represented acute and convalescent COVID-19. The cDNA or gDNA used as material had been derived from T cells, B-cell-depleted T cells, or PBMCs.

The CDR3 spans 11 residues. The germline V gene has CDR1 DFQATT and CDR2 SNEGSKA (reference sequence). Trimming removed 6 bases from V and 4 bases from J, with 10 bases in between. This clonotype was sampled from a human donor in a cohort sampled during active COVID-19. Sequencing was carried out using peripheral blood. This chain joins TRBV20-1 and TRBJ2-7; tentative D call: TRBD1 (6 bases). The CDR3, as DNA: TGCAGTGCGGGAACAGGGTACGAGCAGTACTTC. It yields the protein CSAGTGYEQYF.